The TCR beta chain under discussion was sequenced for a study of T cells expressing NK-cell markers. CDR1 SEHNR and CDR2 FQNEAQ come from the germline V gene (reference sequence). This CDR3 region has 15 residues. TCRdb reprocessed the 5' RACE reads and stores each CDR3 protein as one record, lacking DNA. The sample includes hundreds of thousands of distinct CDR3 sequences. This rearrangement joins TRBV7-9 to TRBJ2-7; there is no DNA to check the TCRdb D call of TRBD2. This clonotype originated in a man aged 18-75 years in good health. Sequencing used blood T cells: a sorted CD56 or NKG2C T cell subset, CD4+ or CD8+ T cells, or bulk PBMC T cells (not recorded which). CDR3 region: CASSFNSGGVYEQYF.